This T cell receptor (beta chain) was documented in a study of blood T cell repertoires in COVID-19. Background on the study: COVID-19 samples collected from the United States, Italy and Spain covered acute and convalescent phases. PBMCs, B-cell-depleted T cells, or T cells provided the cDNA or gDNA that made up the material.

The CDR3 loop spans 16 amino acids. CDR1 and CDR2 (germline): SNHLY, FYNNEI. V trimming: 4 bases; J trimming: 3 bases; junction bases outside the gene matches: 5. As processed by the authors: Reference gene primer amplification yielded estimated nucleated cell counts. Only in-frame clones appear in the TCRdb table, and some are missing; sequencing was by immunoSEQ multiplex PCR. V, J and clone size are taken as reported in that table, and D and trimming were inferred from the DNA itself. The sample has some 40,000 clones, 80% to 90% seen once. The origin of this receptor is a human donor in a cohort sampled during active or convalescent COVID-19. The donor label of this sample is uncertain. The V and J genes are TRBV2 and TRBJ2-3, with TRBD2 matching over 12 bases. Sequencing was done on a sample of peripheral blood. The CDR3: CASSGSTSGGTDTQYF. CDR3 coding DNA: TGTGCCAGCAGTGGCTCGACTAGCGGGGGAACAGATACGCAGTATTTT.